Listed here are 30 T cell receptor beta chains from one sample, sequenced in a study of regulatory T cells in long-lasting Graves disease. CDR3-region Arm-PCR and iRepertoire HTBI primers produced the TCR beta libraries. Each CDR3 protein is one row after TCRdb ran MiXCR on the multiplex PCR reads. The sample lists 350,000 to 450,000 distinct CDR3 sequences, 10% to 15% occurring once. Time point noted: newly diagnosed GD, antithyroid drugs for less than 3 months. Preparation of the TCR library used RNA extracted from PBMCs. The sample also formed part of further work on T cells in Graves' hyperthyroidism and ophthalmopathy.

The input for sequencing was peripheral blood mononuclear cells (PBMCs), taken at new diagnosis, from a patient treated with antithyroid drugs. All receptors derive from a woman aged 18-35 years with Graves disease.

This clonotype has ten or more counts. V and J are TRBV6-1 and TRBJ2-1, with TRBD2 matching over 12 bases. CDR1 is MNHNS, CDR2 SASEGT, per germline. Trimming cost V 5 bases and J 2 bases; bases outside gene matches: 7. The CDR3 sequence is 17 residues long. The CDR3 region has the DNA TGTGCCAGCAGTTACCCTGGACTAGCGGGACCCTACAATGAGCAGTTCTTC. Its protein is CASSYPGLAGPYNEQFF.

This clonotype was picked up many times. The chain recombines TRBV11-2 with TRBJ2-7, with D perhaps matching TRBD1 (5 bases). The CDR3 consists of 13 residues. Deletions cut 4 bases from V and 4 bases from J, with 11 bases between. Germline assignment: CDR1 SGHAT and CDR2 FQNNGV. The CDR3 here is CASSSLTVYEQYF. The CDR3 coding sequence is TGTGCCAGCAGCTCATTGACAGTTTACGAGCAGTACTTC. Using reference TRBV11-2 and TRBJ2-7 for the parts outside the CDR3, the full variable domain is EAGVAQSPRYKIIEKRQSVAFWCNPISGHATLYWYQQILGQGPKLLIQFQNNGVVDDSQLPKDRFSAERLKGVDSTLKIQPAKLEDSAVYLCASSSLTVYEQYFGPGTRLTVT.

This clonotype occurred many times. The gene calls are TRBV6-1 and TRBJ2-7, with TRBD1 matching over 9 bases. Trimming at V came to 2 bases and at J to 2 bases, leaving 1 base not matched to a gene. The V gene's germline CDR1 is MNHNS and CDR2 SASEGT. This CDR3 is 14 amino acids long. In DNA form, the CDR3 reads TGTGCCAGCAGTGAAAACAGGGGGCCCTACGAGCAGTACGTC. Its protein is CASSENRGPYEQYV.

This clonotype has a handful of counts. The chain links TRBV6-2 or TRBV6-3 to TRBJ2-4; D is perhaps TRBD2 (5 bases). Germline-derived CDR1 and CDR2 are MNHEY and SVGEGT. The CDR3 has 12 amino acids. V was shortened by 4 bases and J by 8 bases, with 9 bases between the two germline ends. The CDR3 bases are TGTGCCAGCAGTTTCGACGGGGACATTCAGTACTTC. It yields the protein CASSFDGDIQYF.

The chain employs TRBV20-1 and TRBJ2-4; 11 nucleotides align to TRBD2. The V gene's germline CDR1 is DFQATT and CDR2 SNEGSKA (reference sequence). V shed 1 base and J 5 bases; nucleotides not matched to a gene: 1. The CDR3 is made up of 14 amino acids. The CDR3 loop is CSARVAGGENIQYF. In nucleotides, the CDR3 is TGCAGTGCTAGAGTAGCGGGGGGGGAAAACATTCAGTACTTC.

This clonotype has just a few counts. The gene calls are TRBV7-6 and TRBJ2-7; 8 bases align to TRBD1. Germline loops: CDR1 SGHVS, CDR2 FNYEAQ. V lost 1 base and J lost 6; bases outside the gene matches: 8. This CDR3 spans 15 amino acids. As DNA, the CDR3 is TGTGCCAGCAGCTTAGGCAGGGGGCGCGGTGGCGAGCAGTACTTC. Amino acid sequence: CASSLGRGRGGEQYF.

In this sample, this clonotype turned up many times. The chain carries TRBV6-1 and TRBJ2-3, with a weak D call TRBD2 (6 bases). Per the germline V gene, CDR1 is MNHNS and CDR2 is SASEGT. CDR3 length: 14 residues. V was trimmed by 6 bases and J by 5 bases, leaving 15 bases between them. CDR3 protein: CASRHRDFEDTQYF. The CDR3 region has the DNA TGTGCCAGCAGACACCGGGACTTCGAAGATACGCAGTATTTT.

This clonotype was picked up a small number of times. The chain has TRBV5-1 and TRBJ2-3, with 11 bases matching TRBD2. The CDR3 covers 17 residues. Germline trimming cut 0 bases from V and 1 base from J; bases unmatched to any gene: 4. The germline gives CDR1 SGHRS, CDR2 YFSETQ. The chain's CDR3 is CASSLGQLAGGTDTQYF. In DNA, the CDR3 is TGCGCCAGCAGCTTGGGCCAACTAGCGGGGGGCACAGATACGCAGTATTTT.

This clonotype was found a few times. V is TRBV7-2 and J is TRBJ2-2; D is unclear. Germline V gene lookup returns CDR1 SGHTA and CDR2 FQGNSA. Trimming cost V 5 bases and J 4 bases, with 11 bases left between them. CDR3 size: 14 residues. The CDR3 bases are TGTGCCAGCAGCCCCGCCGGCCGCACCGGGGAGCTGTTTTTT. Translated: CASSPAGRTGELFF.

This clonotype was counted many times. This chain uses TRBV12-3 or TRBV12-4 with TRBJ2-1; D may be TRBD2 (6 bases). This CDR3 is built from 17 residues. V was pared by 3 bases and J by 0 bases, with 15 bases between. For the CDR3, the DNA is TGTGCCAGCAGTTTCGAGTGGGGGGTGAGCTCCTACAATGAGCAGTTCTTC. Protein sequence: CASSFEWGVSSYNEQFF.

On this clonotype: A read error is the likely source, as a far larger clone sits one nucleotide away. The chain combines TRBV12-3 or TRBV12-4 with TRBJ2-1; D may be TRBD1 or TRBD2 (8 bases each). The CDR3 totals 23 residues. DNA for the CDR3: TGTGCCAGCAGTTTCCCGGGGGGGGGACAGGTCCATTTTGGGCCGGCCTCCTACAATGAGCAGGTCTTC. Translating it yields CASSFPGGGQVHFGPASYNEQVF.

The V call is TRBV5-4, the J call TRBJ2-1; 9 bases are a match to TRBD1. Germline V gives CDR1 SGHNT, CDR2 YYREEE (reference sequence). This CDR3 region has 16 residues. The J segment lost 8 bases and the V segment lost 4 bases, leaving 13 bases of the junction unmatched. The CDR3 DNA is TGTGCCAGCAGCGGAGGGGGGACAGGGAGGTGGGATGAGCAGTTCTTC. It is translated as CASSGGGTGRWDEQFF.

J is TRBJ1-2 and V is TRBV9, with D possibly TRBD1 on 5 matching bases. Trimming removed 7 bases from V and 5 bases from J, with 15 bases in between. CDR1 is SGDLS, CDR2 YYNGEE, per germline. The CDR3 is 13 residues long. The CDR3 DNA sequence: TGTGCCAGCTCGCCAGGCTGGGGGTATGGCTACACCTTC. This translates into CASSPGWGYGYTF.

The rearrangement links TRBV13 to TRBJ1-1; TRBD1 matches 8 bases. V shed 4 bases, J shed 3 bases, and the junction held 10 bases outside the gene matches. CDR3 length equals 16 residues. Looked up from germline, CDR1 is PRHDT and CDR2 is FYEKMQ (reference sequence). The CDR3 bases are TGTGCCAGCAGCTCCGGGACAGGTTTTCGGGACACTGAAGCTTTCTTT. Protein: CASSSGTGFRDTEAFF.

The chain has TRBV4-1 and TRBJ1-1; TRBD1 matches at 11 bases. The CDR3 loop spans 16 amino acids. Germline V gives CDR1 MGHRA, CDR2 YSYEKL. V gave up 4 bases and J gave up 3 bases; unmatched junction bases: 7. CDR3 coding DNA: TGCGCCAGCAGCCCCGAGGACAGGGGGCTGTACACTGAAGCTTTCTTT. Translated: CASSPEDRGLYTEAFF.

The CDR3 DNA is TGTGCCAGCAGCCGCGGGACTAGCGGGGGGGATGAGCAGTTCTTC. As protein: CASSRGTSGGDEQFF. The J gene is TRBJ2-1, the V gene TRBV7-9; 16 bases fit TRBD2. The CDR3 runs 15 residues. CDR1 SEHNR and CDR2 FQNEAQ come from the germline V gene (reference sequence). The V and J ends lost 5 bases and 8 bases, in that order; junction bases with no gene match: 3.

This clonotype came up a few times. The chain carries TRBV6-1 and TRBJ1-5, with 9 nucleotides matching TRBD1. This CDR3 is 13 amino acids long. Germline trimming cut 7 bases from V and 6 bases from J; bases unmatched to any gene: 4. The germline CDR1 and CDR2 sequences are MNHNS and SASEGT. The chain's CDR3 is CASKQGAGQPQHF. The CDR3, as DNA: TGTGCCAGCAAACAGGGGGCAGGTCAGCCCCAGCATTTT.

This clonotype was observed at least ten times. The chain carries TRBV7-6 and TRBJ1-2; D remains unclear. The V end was cut by 5 bases, the J end by 8 bases, with 18 bases between. Germline-derived CDR1 and CDR2 are SGHVS and FNYEAQ. The CDR3 loop spans 14 amino acids. This chain's CDR3 is CASSSGSSPVGYTF. The CDR3 bases are TGTGCCAGCAGCAGCGGTAGCAGTCCTGTCGGCTACACCTTC.

This clonotype was picked up many times. The CDR3 sequence: CASSISENTEAFF. The CDR3 region has the DNA TGTGCCAGTAGTATATCCGAGAACACTGAAGCTTTCTTT. The chain couples TRBV19 to TRBJ1-1; D is unclear. The germline V gene encodes CDR1 LNHDA and CDR2 SQIVND (reference sequence). V was trimmed by 2 bases and J by 1 base, leaving 5 bases between them. CDR3 length: 13 amino acids.

This clonotype was seen many times. J is TRBJ1-5 and V is TRBV27, with a tentative D call TRBD1 (5 bases). The V end lost 5 bases, the J end lost 2 bases, and 13 bases lay between the germline ends. CDR1 and CDR2 from the germline V gene are MNHEY and SMNVEV (reference sequence). This CDR3 is built from 15 residues. The CDR3: CASSPRGGGNQPQHF. CDR3 nucleotide sequence: TGTGCCAGCAGTCCCCGCGGGGGGGGCAATCAGCCCCAGCATTTT.

This clonotype has ten or more counts. The chain is built from TRBV20-1 and TRBJ1-2, with unresolved D. The CDR3 loop spans 13 amino acids. Germline values: CDR1 DFQATT, CDR2 SNEGSKA (reference sequence). Trimming removed 1 base at V and 6 bases at J, with 12 bases between. The CDR3 protein is CSARAEAVDGYTF. The CDR3 DNA reads as TGCAGTGCTAGAGCAGAAGCAGTTGATGGCTACACCTTC.

This clonotype turned up a few times. The rearrangement uses TRBV20-1 and TRBJ2-6; tentatively, D is TRBD1 (5 bases). The CDR3 is made up of 17 amino acids. Trimming cost V 6 bases and J 0 bases, with 18 bases left between them. The germline CDR1 and CDR2 sequences are DFQATT and SNEGSKA (reference sequence). CDR3 loop: CSAADRYKNSGANVLTF. The CDR3 DNA is TGCAGTGCCGCAGACAGATACAAAAACTCTGGGGCCAACGTCCTGACTTTC.

The chain uses TRBV5-1 and TRBJ1-5; no definite D call. The CDR3 is 13 residues long. The V end was cut by 3 bases, the J end by 5 bases, with 9 bases between. Germline V gene data show CDR1 as SGHRS and CDR2 as YFSETQ. The CDR3 protein is CASSSGVDQPQHF. CDR3 DNA: TGCGCCAGCAGCTCCGGGGTTGATCAGCCCCAGCATTTT.

In its sample, this clonotype was seen many times. The V call is TRBV28, the J call TRBJ2-3; TRBD1 is a possible D gene (5 bases). Germline V gene data show CDR1 as MDHEN and CDR2 as SYDVKM. Trimming shortened V by 2 bases and J by 3 bases, and 15 bases separated the two germline ends. This CDR3 region has 16 residues. The CDR3 sequence is CASSLNPGHLTDTQYF. The CDR3 DNA reads TGTGCCAGCAGTTTAAACCCTGGACACTTAACAGATACGCAGTATTTT. Combining the CDR3 with reference TRBV28 and TRBJ2-3 gives the whole variable domain DVKVTQSSRYLVKRTGEKVFLECVQDMDHENMFWYRQDPGLGLRLIYFSYDVKMKEKGDIPEGYSVSREKKERFSLILESASTNQTSMYLCASSLNPGHLTDTQYFGPGTRLTVL.

The chain is built from TRBV20-1 and TRBJ2-1; 7 bases are a match to TRBD1. V trimming: 5 bases; J trimming: 0 bases; junction bases outside the gene matches: 10. The CDR3 is 16 residues long. Germline CDR1 DFQATT, CDR2 SNEGSKA (reference sequence). In nucleotides, the CDR3 is TGCAGTGCTTCTCGGGACAGAGTTCCCTCCTACAATGAGCAGTTCTTC. This translates into CSASRDRVPSYNEQFF.

In this sample, this clonotype turned up a few times. The V and J genes are TRBV18 and TRBJ2-3; D is ambiguous. Trimming removed 3 bases from V and 2 bases from J, with 6 bases in between. The germline V gene has CDR1 KGHSH and CDR2 LQKENI. The CDR3 runs to 13 residues. The CDR3 spells CASSPPTTDTQYF. CDR3 coding DNA: TGTGCCAGCTCACCGCCTACCACAGATACGCAGTATTTT.

As to this clonotype: With a much larger clone just one base away, this may be a read error. The CDR3: CASRGQSSVGGYAF. In nucleotides, the CDR3 is TGTGCCAGCAGGGGACAATCTAGCGTTGGAGGCTACGCCTTC. The chain recombines TRBV7-3 with TRBJ1-2, with a weak D call TRBD1 (6 bases). The CDR3 is 14 amino acids. Germline V gives CDR1 SGHTA, CDR2 FQGTGA.

The chain employs TRBV25-1 and TRBJ2-3; 8 bases map to TRBD1. The CDR3 contains 15 residues. The V gene's germline CDR1 is MGHDK and CDR2 SYGVNS. Trimming at V came to 4 bases and at J to 0 bases, leaving 3 bases not matched to a gene. The DNA for the CDR3 is TGTGCCAGCAGTGGCCGGGACAGGAGCACAGATACGCAGTATTTT. The encoded protein is CASSGRDRSTDTQYF.

This clonotype was detected only a few times. Its ends do not fully match the called genes, so a read error is possible. The V gene is TRBV29-1, the J gene TRBJ2-1; 9 bases agree with TRBD2. Germline V gives CDR1 SQVTM, CDR2 ANQGSEA. The CDR3 extends over 14 amino acids. Here the CDR3 reads CSAEAGGPYNEQFF. DNA of the CDR3: TGCAGCGCTGAAGCGGGAGGTCCCTACAATGAGCAGTTCTTC.

Only a few counts were recorded for this clonotype. The rearrangement joins TRBV6-5 to TRBJ1-2, with D unresolved. In germline, CDR1 is MNHEY, CDR2 SVGAGI. The CDR3 totals 13 residues. Trimming removed 2 bases from V and 5 bases from J, with 9 bases in between. This CDR3 reads CASSYADIYGYTF. DNA for the CDR3: TGTGCCAGCAGTTACGCAGACATATATGGCTACACCTTC.